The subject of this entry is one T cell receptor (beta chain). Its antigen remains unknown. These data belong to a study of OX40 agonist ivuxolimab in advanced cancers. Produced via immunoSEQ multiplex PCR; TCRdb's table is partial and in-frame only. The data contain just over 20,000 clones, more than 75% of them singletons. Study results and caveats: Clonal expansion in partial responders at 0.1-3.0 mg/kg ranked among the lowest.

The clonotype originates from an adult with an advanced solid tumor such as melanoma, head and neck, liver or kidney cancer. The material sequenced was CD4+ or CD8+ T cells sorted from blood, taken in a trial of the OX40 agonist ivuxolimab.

The DNA for the CDR3 is TGTGCCTGGAGATCCAGGGAGGGTGGAAACACCATATATTTT. Encoded protein: CAWRSREGGNTIYF. The chain links TRBV30 to TRBJ1-3, with D perhaps TRBD1 (5 bases). The germline V gene has CDR1 GTSNPN and CDR2 SVGIG (reference sequence). V was clipped by 3 bases and J by 3 bases, with 12 bases between them. The CDR3 has 14 amino acids.